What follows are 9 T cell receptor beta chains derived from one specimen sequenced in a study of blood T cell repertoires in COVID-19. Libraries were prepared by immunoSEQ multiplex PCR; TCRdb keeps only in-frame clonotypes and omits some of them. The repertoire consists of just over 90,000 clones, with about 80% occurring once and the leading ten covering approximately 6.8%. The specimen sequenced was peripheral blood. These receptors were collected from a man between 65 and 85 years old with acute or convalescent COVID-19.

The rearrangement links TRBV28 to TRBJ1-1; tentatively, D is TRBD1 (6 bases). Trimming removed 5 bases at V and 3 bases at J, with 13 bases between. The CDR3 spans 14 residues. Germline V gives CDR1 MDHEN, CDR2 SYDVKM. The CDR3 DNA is TGTGCCAGCAGTGCACACAGGGACGACACTGAAGCTTTCTTT. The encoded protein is CASSAHRDDTEAFF. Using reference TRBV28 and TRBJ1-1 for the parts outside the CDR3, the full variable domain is DVKVTQSSRYLVKRTGEKVFLECVQDMDHENMFWYRQDPGLGLRLIYFSYDVKMKEKGDIPEGYSVSREKKERFSLILESASTNQTSMYLCASSAHRDDTEAFFGQGTRLTVV.

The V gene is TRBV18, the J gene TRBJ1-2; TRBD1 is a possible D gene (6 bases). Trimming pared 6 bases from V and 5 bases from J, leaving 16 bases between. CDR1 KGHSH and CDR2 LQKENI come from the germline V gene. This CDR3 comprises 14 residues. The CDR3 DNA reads TGTGCCAGCTCCTCAGAAAGGACAGCGTATGGCTACACCTTC. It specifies CASSSERTAYGYTF.

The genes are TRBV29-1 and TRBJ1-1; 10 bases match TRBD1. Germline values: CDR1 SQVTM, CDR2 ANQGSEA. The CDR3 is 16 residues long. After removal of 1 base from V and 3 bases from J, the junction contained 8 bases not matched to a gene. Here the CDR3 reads CSVEGGTGAPYTEAFF. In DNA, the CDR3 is TGCAGCGTTGAAGGGGGGACAGGGGCCCCTTACACTGAAGCTTTCTTT.

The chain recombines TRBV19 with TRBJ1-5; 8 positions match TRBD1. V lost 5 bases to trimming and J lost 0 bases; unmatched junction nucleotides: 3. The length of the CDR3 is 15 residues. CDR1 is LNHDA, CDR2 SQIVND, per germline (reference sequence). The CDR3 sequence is CASSVDRASNQPQHF. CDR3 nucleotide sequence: TGTGCCAGTAGTGTGGACAGGGCTAGCAATCAGCCCCAGCATTTT.

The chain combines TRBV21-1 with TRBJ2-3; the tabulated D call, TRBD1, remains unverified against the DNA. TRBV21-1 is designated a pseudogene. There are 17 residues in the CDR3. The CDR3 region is CASSKAPAGGNIDTQYF. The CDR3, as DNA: TGTGCCAGCAGCAAAGCACCGGCAGGGGGTAATATAGATACGCAGTATTTT.

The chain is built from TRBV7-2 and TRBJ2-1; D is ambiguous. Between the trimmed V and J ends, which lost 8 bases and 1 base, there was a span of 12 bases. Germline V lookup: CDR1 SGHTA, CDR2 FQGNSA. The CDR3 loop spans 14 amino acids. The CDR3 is CASQEAVSYNEQFF. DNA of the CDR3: TGTGCCAGCCAAGAGGCGGTTTCCTACAATGAGCAGTTCTTC.

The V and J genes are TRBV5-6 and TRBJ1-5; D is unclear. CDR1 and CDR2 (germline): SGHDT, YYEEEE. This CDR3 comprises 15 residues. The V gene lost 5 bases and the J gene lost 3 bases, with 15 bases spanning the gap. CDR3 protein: CASSSTALLNQPQHF. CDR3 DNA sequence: TGTGCCAGCAGTTCTACAGCACTTCTCAATCAGCCCCAGCATTTT.

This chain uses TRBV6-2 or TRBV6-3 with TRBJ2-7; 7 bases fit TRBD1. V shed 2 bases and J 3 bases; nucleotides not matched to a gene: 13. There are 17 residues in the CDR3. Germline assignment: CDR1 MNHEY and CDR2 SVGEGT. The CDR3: CASSYADGTVANYEQYF. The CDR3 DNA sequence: TGTGCCAGCAGTTACGCGGATGGGACAGTGGCAAACTACGAGCAGTACTTC.

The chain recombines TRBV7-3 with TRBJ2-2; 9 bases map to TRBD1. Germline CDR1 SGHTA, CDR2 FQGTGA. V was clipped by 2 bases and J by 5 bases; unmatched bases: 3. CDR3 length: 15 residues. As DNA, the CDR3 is TGTGCCAGCAGCTTAGGACAGGGGACGACCGGGGAGCTGTTTTTT. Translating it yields CASSLGQGTTGELFF.